This T cell receptor (beta chain) was sequenced in a study of shared clonotypes between healthy human individuals. As for the study in general: CD4 naive and memory got three plates each, CD8 naive two, CD8 memory one.

Study results and caveats: Among the subsets, naive ones generally showed larger estimated richness than memory ones. Generation probabilities of non-shared clonotypes were lower (relative to those shared by all four donors). Blood was the only sampled material, and tissue repertoires likely differ.

Notes on this clone: Its specificity is unknown.

The data were produced by immunoSEQ multiplex PCR, yet TCRdb's version contains in-frame clones alone and is incomplete. The profile shows 2 million to 2.5 million clones, 85% to 95% of them singletons. This CDR3 comprises 14 residues. The V end was cut by 1 base, the J end by 4 bases, with 9 bases between. Germline loops: CDR1 LGHNA, CDR2 YSLEER. What was sequenced was naive CD4+ T cells from PBMCs. Subset given: CD45RA+ positively selected. J is TRBJ2-3 and V is TRBV4-3; D could derive from TRBD1 or TRBD2 (5 bases each). The sequence was obtained from a man aged 18-30 years in good health. Some clones in this sample may be carry-over from other donors' samples. CDR3 protein: CASSQGRGADTQYF. In nucleotides, the CDR3 is TGCGCCAGCAGCCAAGGAAGGGGAGCAGATACGCAGTATTTT.